This T cell receptor beta chain was retrieved from a study of blood T cell repertoires in COVID-19. The overall study: The origin of the acute and convalescent COVID-19 samples was the United States, Italy and Spain. Sources were T cells, B-cell-depleted T cells, or PBMCs; the material itself was cDNA or gDNA.

The CDR3 spans 15 residues. V dropped 8 bases and J dropped 2 bases, with 13 bases sitting between them. CDR1 and CDR2 (germline): SGHVS, FQNEAQ. Under the authors' procedure: Cell counts per sample came from amplifying reference gene primers. The assay was immunoSEQ multiplex PCR, and TCRdb's table has in-frame clones only and misses some. V and J calls and clone size are those listed in that table; D and trimming were worked out from the DNA. Of roughly 300,000 clones listed, roughly four fifths were seen once; the top ten hold over 9%. Sequenced sample: peripheral blood. This clonotype was obtained from a woman in her forties or fifties who had recovered from COVID-19. This chain links TRBV7-8 with TRBJ2-6, with D perhaps TRBD2 (5 bases). Here the CDR3 DNA reads TGTGCCAGCGGCCCTCACGGGGCTGGGGCCAACGTCCTGACTTTC. It encodes CASGPHGAGANVLTF.